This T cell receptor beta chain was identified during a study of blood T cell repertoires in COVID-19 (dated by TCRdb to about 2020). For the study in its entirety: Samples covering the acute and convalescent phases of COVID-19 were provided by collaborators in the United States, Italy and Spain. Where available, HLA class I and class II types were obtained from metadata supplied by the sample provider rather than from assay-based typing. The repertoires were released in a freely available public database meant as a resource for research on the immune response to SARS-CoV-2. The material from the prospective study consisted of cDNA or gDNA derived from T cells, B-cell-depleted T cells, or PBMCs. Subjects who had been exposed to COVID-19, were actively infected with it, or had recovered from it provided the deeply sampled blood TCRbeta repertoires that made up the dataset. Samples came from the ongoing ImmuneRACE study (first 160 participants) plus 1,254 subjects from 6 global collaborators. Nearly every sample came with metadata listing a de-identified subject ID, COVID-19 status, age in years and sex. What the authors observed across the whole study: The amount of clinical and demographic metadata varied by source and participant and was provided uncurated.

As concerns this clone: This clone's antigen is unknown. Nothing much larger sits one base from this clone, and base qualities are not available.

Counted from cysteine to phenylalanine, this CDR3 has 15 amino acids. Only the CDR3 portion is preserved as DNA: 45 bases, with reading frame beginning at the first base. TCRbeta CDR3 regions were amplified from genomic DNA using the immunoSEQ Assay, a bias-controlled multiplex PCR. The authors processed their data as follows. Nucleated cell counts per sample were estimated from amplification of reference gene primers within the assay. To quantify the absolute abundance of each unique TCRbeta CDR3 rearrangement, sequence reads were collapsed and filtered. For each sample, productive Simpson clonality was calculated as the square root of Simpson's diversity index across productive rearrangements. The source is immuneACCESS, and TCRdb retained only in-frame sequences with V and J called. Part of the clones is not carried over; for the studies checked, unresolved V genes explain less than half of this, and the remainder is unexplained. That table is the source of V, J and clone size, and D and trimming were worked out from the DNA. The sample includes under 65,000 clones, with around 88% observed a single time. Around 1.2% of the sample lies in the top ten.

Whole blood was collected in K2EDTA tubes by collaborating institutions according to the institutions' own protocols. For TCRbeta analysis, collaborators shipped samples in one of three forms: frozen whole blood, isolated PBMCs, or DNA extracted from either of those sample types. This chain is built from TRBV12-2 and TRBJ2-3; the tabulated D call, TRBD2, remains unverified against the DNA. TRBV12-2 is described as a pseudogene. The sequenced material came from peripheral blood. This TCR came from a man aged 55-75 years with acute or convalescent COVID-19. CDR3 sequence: CASRDVSGYTDTQYF. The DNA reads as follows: TGTGCAAGTCGCGACGTAAGCGGCTACACAGATACGCAGTATTTT.